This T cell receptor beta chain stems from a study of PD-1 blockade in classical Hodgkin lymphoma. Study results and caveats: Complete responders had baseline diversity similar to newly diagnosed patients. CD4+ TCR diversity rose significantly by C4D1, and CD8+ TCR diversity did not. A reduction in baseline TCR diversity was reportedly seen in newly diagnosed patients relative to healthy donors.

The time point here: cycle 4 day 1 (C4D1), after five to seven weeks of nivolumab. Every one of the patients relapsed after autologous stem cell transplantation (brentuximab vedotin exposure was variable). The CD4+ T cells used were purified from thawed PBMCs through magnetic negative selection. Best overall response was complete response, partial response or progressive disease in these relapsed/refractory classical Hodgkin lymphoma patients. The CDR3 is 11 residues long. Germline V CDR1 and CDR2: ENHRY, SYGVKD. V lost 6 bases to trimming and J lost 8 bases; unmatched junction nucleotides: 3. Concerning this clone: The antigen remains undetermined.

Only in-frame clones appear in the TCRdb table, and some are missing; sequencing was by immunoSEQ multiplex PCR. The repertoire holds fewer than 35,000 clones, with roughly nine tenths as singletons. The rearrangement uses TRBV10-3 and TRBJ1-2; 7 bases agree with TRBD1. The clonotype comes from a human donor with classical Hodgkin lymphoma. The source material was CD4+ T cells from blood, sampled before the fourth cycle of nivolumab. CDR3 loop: CAIRTGAGYTF. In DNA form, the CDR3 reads TGTGCCATCAGAACAGGGGCCGGCTACACCTTC.